Below, 14 T cell receptor beta chains from the same sample are listed, as sequenced in a study of shared clonotypes between healthy human individuals. TCRdb's table, derived via immunoSEQ multiplex PCR, lists solely in-frame clones and lacks some. The data show hundreds of thousands of clones, with less than 80% seen just once and 10% to 15% held by the top ten. Input material: PBMCs. These receptors were taken from a woman in her thirties or forties in good health. Some clones in this sample may be carry-over from other donors' samples.

This clone showed up just once. This chain links TRBV2 with TRBJ1-2; D is undetermined. The germline V gene has CDR1 SNHLY and CDR2 FYNNEI. The germline V and J ends were trimmed by 0 bases and 5 bases, with 10 bases remaining between them. CDR3 length equals 14 residues. For the CDR3, the DNA is TGTGCCAGCAGTGAAGCCGGCAAATCATATGGCTACACCTTC. It specifies CASSEAGKSYGYTF.

The CDR3 coding sequence is TGTGCCAGCTCCCTCGATTTGACAGGGATAGGCACAGATACGCAGTATTTT. Translating it yields CASSLDLTGIGTDTQYF. J is TRBJ2-3 and V is TRBV27; 7 bases map to TRBD1. CDR3 length: 17 residues. The junction had 15 bases not matched to a gene; V was cut back by 8 bases and J by 1 base. Germline lookup yields CDR1 MNHEY and CDR2 SMNVEV (reference sequence).

The gene calls are TRBV14 and TRBJ2-1; D possibly corresponds to TRBD1 (5 bases). The CDR3 runs 16 residues. Per germline, CDR1 SGHDN and CDR2 FVKESK. Trimming took 4 bases from V and 5 from J, leaving 18 bases between them. This chain's CDR3 is CASSRLTGLRDNEQFF. In DNA, the CDR3 is TGTGCCAGCAGCCGGTTAACAGGTCTCAGGGACAATGAGCAGTTCTTC.

The J gene is TRBJ1-1, the V gene TRBV18; D is unresolved. This CDR3 region has 16 residues. Germline lookup yields CDR1 KGHSH and CDR2 LQKENI. V was shortened by 0 bases and J by 2 bases, with 13 bases between the two germline ends. The CDR3 DNA reads as TGTGCCAGCTCACCACCTGGAGGGAGGGTAAACACTGAAGCTTTCTTT. Translating gives CASSPPGGRVNTEAFF.

The chain recombines TRBV19 with TRBJ1-4; D remains unclear. Germline values: CDR1 LNHDA, CDR2 SQIVND (reference sequence). The CDR3 is made up of 15 amino acids. V lost 6 bases and J 0 bases, leaving 11 bases between the germline ends. CDR3 in DNA: TGTGCCAGTAGACCCCGACCGGCAACTAATGAAAAACTGTTTTTT. This encodes CASRPRPATNEKLFF.

Points on this clone: In the same sample, other DNA sequences code for this CDR3. The rearrangement links TRBV2 to TRBJ1-5; D not resolved. The CDR3 has 13 amino acids. Trimming pared 5 bases from V and 0 bases from J, leaving 5 bases between. The V gene's germline CDR1 is SNHLY and CDR2 FYNNEI. The CDR3 loop is CASSSYSNQPQHF. CDR3 bases: TGTGCCAGCAGTTCATATAGCAATCAGCCCCAGCATTTT.

This clone came up once. The genes are TRBV27 and TRBJ1-1; a possible D gene is TRBD1 (5 bases). The CDR3 extends over 13 amino acids. Per germline, CDR1 MNHEY and CDR2 SMNVEV (reference sequence). V was pared by 2 bases and J by 12 bases, with 16 bases between. CDR3 in amino acids: CASSLTRDRQSFF. The CDR3 nucleotides read TGTGCCAGCAGTTTAACAAGAGATAGACAGTCTTTCTTT.

This sequence joins TRBV4-3 and TRBJ2-1, with TRBD2 identical over 9 bases. CDR1 and CDR2 (germline): LGHNA, YSLEER. The CDR3 consists of 16 residues. The J segment lost 8 bases and the V segment lost 0 bases, leaving 8 bases of the junction unmatched. CDR3 sequence reads: CASSQDLAGRGDEQFF. The CDR3, as DNA: TGCGCCAGCAGCCAAGACCTAGCGGGAAGAGGGGATGAGCAGTTCTTC.

With respect to this clone: This sequence may be a read error, since a much larger clone differs from it by one base. The V and J genes are TRBV30 and TRBJ1-5; tentative D call: TRBD1 (6 bases). Germline assignment: CDR1 GTSNPN and CDR2 SVGIG (reference sequence). Trimming cost V 0 bases and J 6 bases, with 15 bases left between them. The CDR3 spans 15 residues. The CDR3 DNA follows: TGTGCCTGGAGTGTAAGGGGGGCCCCGGGTCAGCCCCAGCATTTT. Protein product: CAWSVRGAPGQPQHF. The full variable domain, in which reference TRBV30 and TRBJ1-5 provide the parts outside the CDR3, is SQTIHQWPATLVQPVGSPLSLECTVEGTSNPNLYWYRQAAGRGLQLLFYSVGIGQISSEVPQNLSASRPQDRQFILSSKKLLLSDSGFYLCAWSVRGAPGQPQHFGDGTRLSIL.

V and J are TRBV9 and TRBJ1-1, with unresolved D. The CDR3 contains 13 residues. Trimming pared 0 bases from V and 0 bases from J, leaving 3 bases between. Germline values: CDR1 SGDLS, CDR2 YYNGEE. The DNA for the CDR3 is TGTGCCAGCAGCGTAGAGATGAACACTGAAGCTTTCTTT. Amino acid sequence: CASSVEMNTEAFF.

The chain has TRBV11-2 and TRBJ2-7; D is unresolved. V lost 1 base and J 3 bases, leaving 7 bases between the germline ends. CDR1 and CDR2 (germline): SGHAT, FQNNGV. The length of the CDR3 is 13 residues. CDR3: CASSLAGFYEQYF. The CDR3 DNA follows: TGTGCCAGCAGCTTAGCAGGTTTCTACGAGCAGTACTTC.

The J gene is TRBJ1-5, the V gene TRBV7-2; no clear D gene. Trimming took 5 bases from V and 4 from J, leaving 12 bases between them. Germline V gives CDR1 SGHTA, CDR2 FQGNSA. The CDR3 covers 14 residues. In DNA, the CDR3 is TGTGCCAGCAGCCGAGAATGGGGAAATCAGCCCCAGCATTTT. Amino acid sequence: CASSREWGNQPQHF.

As for this clone: Other nucleotide sequences from this sample produce the same CDR3. The genes are TRBV5-1 and TRBJ2-5; D remains unclear. The V end was cut by 2 bases, the J end by 5 bases, with 4 bases between. This CDR3 region has 11 residues. Germline CDR1 SGHRS, CDR2 YFSETQ. The CDR3 loop reads CASSLSETQYF. CDR3 nucleotides: TGCGCCAGCAGCTTATCCGAGACCCAGTACTTC.

The rearrangement uses TRBV21-1 and TRBJ1-2. TRBV21-1 is deemed a pseudogene. The CDR3 loop spans 12 amino acids. The CDR3 sequence: CASSKSNYGYTF. The CDR3, as DNA: TGTGCCAGCAGCAAAAGTAACTATGGCTACACCTTC.